The source of this T cell receptor (beta chain) is a study of post-analysis software for immune sequencing data (dated by TCRdb to about 2015). With respect to the entire study: Recorded disease courses included relapsing-remitting, secondary progressive and progressive-relapsing multiple sclerosis, with some patients lacking subtype annotation. A subset of samples was prepared in parallel using single-end sample barcoding, then pooled and co-amplified after Illumina adapter ligation. The multiple sclerosis patient repertoires were compared with under 13 previously published healthy control repertoires from donors aged 6 to 25 years. Overall results and qualifications from the work: The multiple sclerosis patient group was slightly younger than the control group. Direct clustering with F measure revealed strong co-clustering of samples prepared in the same batch, which led to a batch-effect correction. Normalized Chao1 diversity was significantly lower in multiple sclerosis patients than controls, suggesting substantial peripheral T-cell clonal expansion. Patients showed significantly higher frequencies than controls for several TRBV segments, among them TRBV5-6, TRBV5-1 and TRBV20-1.

This clonotype was seen more than once but under ten times. There is no known antigen for this receptor. Per-nucleotide qualities are absent, and no much larger clonotype sits a single base away. Preparation of the library involved PCR. The sequencer was an Illumina HiSeq 2500. To reduce PCR and sequencing biases, unique molecular identifiers were built into the TCR beta cDNA libraries. Every 1 to 10 million input T cells yielded approximately 500,000 cDNA molecules, meaning each molecule approximated one T cell. The same protocol used for the earlier healthy control dataset was applied to prepare and sequence the patient libraries. Within a given batch, samples were prepared together, multiplexed and sequenced on the same HiSeq lane. The paper's data handling went like this. MIGEC handled the raw barcoded reads, throwing out single-read molecular identifier groups before consensus assembly and CDR3 extraction. Clonotype tables were post-analysed with VDJtools, normalizing diversity by down-sampling all datasets to the smallest sample size. To correct batch-related cross-sample contamination, repertoire overlap clustering matched CDR3 amino acid sequences but not nucleotide sequences. TCRdb passed the public sequencing reads through fastp at Q25 and MiXCR, retaining productive beta sequences. Rows are combined by CDR3 protein, so each entry shows the most common genes and DNA. These V and J calls derive from TCRdb rather than the authors' analysis. The sample table contains about 800,000 distinct CDR3 sequences; only one count was recorded for roughly 29% of them. In total, the top ten clones hold approximately 0.6% of the sample.

Looking up the germline V gene yields CDR1 MDHEN and CDR2 SYDVKM. Trimming takes 10 bases from V and 0 bases from J, and the germline ends sit 7 bases apart. There are 13 amino acids in the CDR3, from cysteine to phenylalanine inclusive. The DNA shown is the 39-base CDR3, in frame from base 1. To demonstrate the VDJtools post-analysis software, the study profiled TCR beta repertoires from the peripheral blood of about 13 young patients with multiple sclerosis. Multiple sclerosis patients were children and adolescents aged roughly 6 to 15 years. This TCR came from a girl between 5 and 17 years old with multiple sclerosis. Sequencing was performed on blood. The V and J genes are TRBV28 and TRBJ2-6; TRBD1 is a possible D gene, resting on 5 matching bases. The CDR3 in this case is CATDSSGANVLTF. The DNA sequence is as follows: TGTGCCACAGACAGCTCTGGGGCCAACGTCCTGACTTTC.